This T cell receptor beta chain emerged from a study of blood T cell repertoires in COVID-19. Across the whole study: The United States, Italy and Spain provided the acute and convalescent COVID-19 samples.

As handled by the study authors: Amplification of reference gene primers provided the estimated nucleated cell counts. Only in-frame clones appear in the TCRdb table, and some are missing; sequencing was by immunoSEQ multiplex PCR. V, J and clone size are taken as reported in that table, and D and trimming were inferred from the DNA itself. The sample shows around 140,000 clones, about 86% of them seen only once. The CDR3 contains 15 residues. V was trimmed by 4 bases and J by 6 bases, leaving 15 bases between them. In germline, CDR1 is MNHNY, CDR2 SVGAGI (reference sequence). This study enrolled people aged about 18 to 100 from approximately 25 US geographic areas.

Sequenced input: PBMCs or T cells enriched from blood (not recorded which). This TCR was recovered from a man aged 40-49 years with acute COVID-19. The V gene is TRBV6-6, the J gene TRBJ2-2; maybe TRBD2 (5 bases). For the CDR3, the DNA is TGTGCCAGCAGTTCCGTCCTTGGGAGCGCCGGGGAGCTGTTTTTT. The encoded protein is CASSSVLGSAGELFF.